Below, 4 T cell receptor beta chains from the same sample are listed, as sequenced in a study of T-cell reconstitution after alpha-beta-depleted transplantation in children. Unique molecular identifiers were incorporated when the TCRbeta library was constructed. TCRdb redid the calling of the PCR reads with MiXCR, one entry per CDR3 protein. The sample records around 370,000 distinct CDR3 sequences, 10% being singletons. The sample here was PBMCs from the stem cell graft donor, taken from the stem cell graft. The receptors were gathered from a human donor who donated a stem cell graft to a child with acute lymphoblastic leukemia.

This clonotype appeared a few times. The chain recombines TRBV11-3 with TRBJ1-1, with D maybe TRBD1 (6 bases). Between the trimmed V and J ends, which lost 0 bases and 8 bases, there was a span of 28 bases. This CDR3 region has 19 residues. Germline V gives CDR1 SGHNT, CDR2 YENEEA. CDR3 loop: CASSLDRRLGASRPQEAFF. CDR3 coding DNA: TGTGCCAGCAGCTTAGATCGGCGCTTGGGGGCGAGTAGACCACAAGAAGCTTTCTTT.

Here the CDR3 reads CASSFQRSTDTQYF. Here the CDR3 DNA reads TGTGCCAGCAGCTTCCAGCGTAGCACAGATACGCAGTATTTT. V gene TRBV11-1 combines with J gene TRBJ2-3; D is uncertain. The V end lost 3 bases, the J end lost 0 bases, and 7 bases lay between the germline ends. The CDR3 has 14 amino acids. CDR1 is SGHAT, CDR2 FQDESV, per germline (reference sequence).

This clonotype has just a few counts. The genes are TRBV7-9 and TRBJ2-5; D is uncertain. CDR1 is SEHNR and CDR2 is FQNEAQ in the germline V gene (reference sequence). The CDR3 length is 13 residues. Trimming shortened V by 3 bases and J by 5 bases, and 10 bases separated the two germline ends. The CDR3 loop reads CASSFTVAETQYF. The CDR3 region has the DNA TGTGCCAGCAGCTTCACGGTGGCGGAGACCCAGTACTTC.

This clonotype was seen at least ten times. V and J are TRBV19 and TRBJ2-3; TRBD1 might be the D (6 bases). The length of the CDR3 is 17 residues. Germline CDR1 and CDR2: LNHDA and SQIVND (reference sequence). V shed 3 bases and J shed 4 bases, with 20 bases lying between them. The CDR3 is CASSIRGGIQYSDTQYF. In DNA form, the CDR3 reads TGTGCCAGTAGTATCCGAGGGGGAATTCAGTATTCAGATACGCAGTATTTT.